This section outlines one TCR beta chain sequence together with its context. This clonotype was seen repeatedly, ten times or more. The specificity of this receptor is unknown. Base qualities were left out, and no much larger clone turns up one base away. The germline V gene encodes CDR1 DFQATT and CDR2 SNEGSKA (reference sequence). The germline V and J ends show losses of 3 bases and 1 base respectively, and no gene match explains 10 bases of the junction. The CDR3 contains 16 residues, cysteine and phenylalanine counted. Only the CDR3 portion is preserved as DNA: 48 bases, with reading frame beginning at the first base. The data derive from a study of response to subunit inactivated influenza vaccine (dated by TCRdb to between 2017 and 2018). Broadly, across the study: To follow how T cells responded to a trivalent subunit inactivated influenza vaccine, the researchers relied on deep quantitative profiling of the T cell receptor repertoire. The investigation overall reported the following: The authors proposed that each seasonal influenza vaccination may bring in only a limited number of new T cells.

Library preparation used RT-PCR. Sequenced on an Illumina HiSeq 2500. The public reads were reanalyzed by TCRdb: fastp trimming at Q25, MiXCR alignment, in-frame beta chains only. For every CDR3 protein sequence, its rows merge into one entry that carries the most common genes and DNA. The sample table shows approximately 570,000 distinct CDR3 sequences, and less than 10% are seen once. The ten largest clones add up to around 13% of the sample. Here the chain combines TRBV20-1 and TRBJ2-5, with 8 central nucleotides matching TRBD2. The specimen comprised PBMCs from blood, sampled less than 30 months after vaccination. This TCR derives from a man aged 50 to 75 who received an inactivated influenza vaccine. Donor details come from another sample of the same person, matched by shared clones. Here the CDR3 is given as CSASGFVAGIQETQYF. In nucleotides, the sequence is TGCAGTGCTAGTGGGTTTGTAGCGGGGATCCAAGAGACCCAGTACTTC.